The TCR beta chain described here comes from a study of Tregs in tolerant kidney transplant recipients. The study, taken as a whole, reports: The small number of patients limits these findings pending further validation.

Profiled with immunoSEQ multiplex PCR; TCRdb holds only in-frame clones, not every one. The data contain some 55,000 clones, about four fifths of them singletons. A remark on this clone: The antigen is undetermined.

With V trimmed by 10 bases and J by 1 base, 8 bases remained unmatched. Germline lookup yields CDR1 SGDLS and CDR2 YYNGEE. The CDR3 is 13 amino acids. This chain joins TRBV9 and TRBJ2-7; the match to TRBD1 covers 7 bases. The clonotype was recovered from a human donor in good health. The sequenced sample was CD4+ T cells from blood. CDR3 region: CARDRDPSYEQYF. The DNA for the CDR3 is TGTGCCCGCGACAGGGATCCTTCCTACGAGCAGTACTTC. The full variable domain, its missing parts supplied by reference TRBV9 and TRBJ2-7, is DSGVTQTPKHLITATGQRVTLRCSPRSGDLSVYWYQQSLDQGLQFLIQYYNGEERAKGNILERFSAQQFPDLHSELNLSSLELGDSALYFCARDRDPSYEQYFGPGTRLTVT.